Sequencing of this T cell receptor beta chain was carried out in a study of blood T cell repertoires in COVID-19. Study-level information: T cells, B-cell-depleted T cells, or PBMCs supplied cDNA or gDNA.

Using immunoSEQ multiplex PCR, the repertoire was profiled, and TCRdb retains in-frame clones only, with some absent. The data contain about 220,000 clones, around 81% of them seen just once; the ten biggest clones take up about 2.1%. The CDR3 runs 13 residues. Trimming cost V 0 bases and J 11 bases, with 13 bases left between them. Germline CDR1 MNHEY, CDR2 SVGAGI. The sample was peripheral blood. The sequence was collected from an older woman with acute or convalescent COVID-19. J is TRBJ1-1 and V is TRBV6-5; unclear D gene. The CDR3 reads CASSYSTLEEAFF. CDR3 coding DNA: TGTGCCAGCAGTTACTCGACTCTCGAGGAGGCTTTCTTT.